The entry below describes one T cell receptor (beta chain). Germline-derived CDR1 and CDR2 are SGHRS and YFSETQ. This CDR3 contains 15 residues. Deletions cut 0 bases from V and 7 bases from J, with 13 bases between. The time point denotes: recipient sample about 28 days before transplant, after cytoreduction. Profiled with immunoSEQ multiplex PCR; TCRdb holds only in-frame clones, not every one. The repertoire holds tens of thousands of clones, with 96% as singletons. These data belong to a study of T cell clonotyping in hematopoietic cell transplantation. The gene calls are TRBV5-1 and TRBJ2-2, with a possible D match to TRBD2 (5 bases). The sequence was obtained from a woman in her 50s with acute myeloid leukemia. Some clones in this sample may be carry-over from other donors' samples. The starting material was peripheral blood mononuclear cells, obtained before stem cell transplant. The CDR3, as DNA: TGCGCCAGCAGCTTGGATAGAGGGTTCGGCGGGGAGCTGTTTTTT. This translates into CASSLDRGFGGELFF.